This TCR beta chain was captured by sequencing in a study of T cells after yellow fever vaccination. The CDR3 is 13 amino acids. V was pared by 5 bases and J by 5 bases, with 13 bases between. Template switching by 5'RACE produced TCR cDNA, adding a universal primer site and UMIs. Using its own MiXCR run on the 5' RACE reads, TCRdb lists one record per CDR3 protein. The sample carries around 47,000 distinct CDR3 sequences, under 8% recorded once. Findings of the study overall: A secondary response was less intense yet reached its peak sooner, at day 5 versus 15. Abundant clonotypes (contaminants from the bulk population) could be present in FACS-sorted repertoires. Boosting was followed by the reappearance of most primary-vaccination clones (roughly 96% CD4, around 91% CD8).

This clonotype was observed at least ten times. This specimen consisted of CD8+ T cells not binding an NS4B(214-222) dextramer, sorted from PBMCs, obtained 45 days after the yellow fever booster vaccination. The chain couples TRBV12-3 or TRBV12-4 to TRBJ2-7, with D possibly being TRBD1 or TRBD2 (5 bases each). This sequence was found in a man between 25 and 39 years old who received the YFV17D yellow fever vaccine. The CDR3: CASSPGTGDEQYF. The CDR3 DNA reads TGTGCCAGCAGTCCGGGAACAGGAGACGAGCAGTACTTC.